Listed below are T cell receptor beta chains from one sample, sequenced in a study of CD8 T cells in Susac syndrome. Each CDR3 protein gets one entry after TCRdb re-called the immunoSEQ multiplex PCR reads with MiXCR. The table lists around 190,000 distinct CDR3 sequences, approximately 93% of them singletons. The sample consisted of CD4+ T cells from PBMCs. These receptor sequences come from a human donor in good health. Each CDR3 is given with its conserved first and last residue. A D gene is named only where the DNA matches it firmly. Clone size is given for some rows only: seen once, a few or many times, or a class if the clone is expanded.

d_gene: .; j_gene: TRBJ2-3; v_gene: TRBV29-1; len: 12; abundance: .; CDR3nt: TGCAGCGTTGGCCAGGGGAAGGATACGCAGTATTTT; CDR3aa: CSVGQGKDTQYF
d_gene: .; j_gene: TRBJ2-7; v_gene: TRBV9; len: 14; abundance: .; CDR3nt: TGTGCCAGCAGCGTAGCAGGACGGTTCAACGAGCAGTACTTC; CDR3aa: CASSVAGRFNEQYF
d_gene: .; j_gene: TRBJ1-1; v_gene: TRBV7-3; len: 13; abundance: .; CDR3nt: TGTGCCAGCAGCCAGACCGGGAACACTGAAGCTTTCTTT; CDR3aa: CASSQTGNTEAFF
d_gene: .; j_gene: TRBJ2-2; v_gene: TRBV20-1; len: 13; abundance: .; CDR3nt: TGCAGTGCGTGGGACACTAACACCGGGGAGCTGTTTTTT; CDR3aa: CSAWDTNTGELFF
d_gene: .; j_gene: TRBJ2-7; v_gene: TRBV28; len: 12; abundance: .; CDR3nt: TGTGCCAGCAGTTTAATCAGGGGCGAGCAGTACTTC; CDR3aa: CASSLIRGEQYF
d_gene: TRBD2; j_gene: TRBJ2-3; v_gene: TRBV6-5; len: 17; abundance: .; CDR3nt: TGTGCCAGCAGTTACACGGCTAGCGGGTTTAGCACAGATACGCAGTATTTT; CDR3aa: CASSYTASGFSTDTQYF
d_gene: .; j_gene: TRBJ2-2; v_gene: TRBV2; len: 12; abundance: .; CDR3nt: TGTGCCAGCAGGGAGAACACCGGGGAGCTGTTTTTT; CDR3aa: CASRENTGELFF
d_gene: .; j_gene: TRBJ2-1; v_gene: TRBV4-2; len: 11; abundance: few; CDR3nt: TGTGCCAGCAGCCAAGACAATGAGCAGTTCTTC; CDR3aa: CASSQDNEQFF
d_gene: TRBD2; j_gene: TRBJ2-3; v_gene: TRBV5-4; len: 15; abundance: .; CDR3nt: TGTGCCAGCAGCTTTCCACTAGCGGGGGCTCAAAGGCCGTATTTT; CDR3aa: CASSFPLAGAQRPYF
d_gene: .; j_gene: TRBJ2-5; v_gene: TRBV18; len: 14; abundance: .; CDR3nt: TGTGCCAGCTCCGCCTGGGGGTCCCAAGAGACCCAGTACTTC; CDR3aa: CASSAWGSQETQYF
d_gene: .; j_gene: TRBJ1-2; v_gene: TRBV13; len: 12; abundance: .; CDR3nt: TGTGCCAGCACCCTTACGGCCTCTGGCTACACCTTC; CDR3aa: CASTLTASGYTF
d_gene: .; j_gene: TRBJ1-1; v_gene: TRBV7-2; len: 13; abundance: .; CDR3nt: TGTGCCAGCAGCTTAGGGGGGGGAGGCGAAGCTTTCTTT; CDR3aa: CASSLGGGGEAFF
d_gene: .; j_gene: TRBJ2-1; v_gene: TRBV4-1; len: 12; abundance: .; CDR3nt: TGCGCCAGCAGCCAAGAGGGTCCTGAGCAGTTCTTC; CDR3aa: CASSQEGPEQFF
d_gene: .; j_gene: TRBJ2-5; v_gene: TRBV20-1; len: 15; abundance: .; CDR3nt: TGCAGTGCTAGAGATCGGGCTCGGGCGGACGGTACCCAGTACTTC; CDR3aa: CSARDRARADGTQYF
d_gene: .; j_gene: TRBJ2-3; v_gene: TRBV20-1; len: 17; abundance: .; CDR3nt: TGCAGTGCTCCCCTTAGGTCGGGACCCATAGGGGCAGATACGCAGTATTTT; CDR3aa: CSAPLRSGPIGADTQYF
d_gene: .; j_gene: TRBJ1-3; v_gene: TRBV29-1; len: 13; abundance: .; CDR3nt: TGCAGCGTTGAACCCGGGAATGGGAACACCATATATTTT; CDR3aa: CSVEPGNGNTIYF
d_gene: .; j_gene: TRBJ2-2; v_gene: TRBV9; len: 16; abundance: .; CDR3nt: TGTGCCAGCAGCGTAGAGGCCTGGGTGAACACCGGGGAGCTGTTTTTT; CDR3aa: CASSVEAWVNTGELFF
d_gene: .; j_gene: TRBJ1-1; v_gene: TRBV2; len: 14; abundance: few; CDR3nt: TGTGCCAGCAGTTCCGGGGGAGGGAACACTGAAGCTTTCTTT; CDR3aa: CASSSGGGNTEAFF
d_gene: .; j_gene: TRBJ2-5; v_gene: TRBV4-1; len: 17; abundance: .; CDR3nt: TGCGCCAGCAGCCAAGATCGGGGGACAGCTTTGGACGAGACCCAGTACTTC; CDR3aa: CASSQDRGTALDETQYF
d_gene: .; j_gene: TRBJ1-5; v_gene: TRBV19; len: 14; abundance: .; CDR3nt: TGTGCCAGTTTCAGGGGCGAAGTCAATCAGCCCCAGCATTTT; CDR3aa: CASFRGEVNQPQHF
d_gene: TRBD1; j_gene: TRBJ1-2; v_gene: TRBV20-1; len: 14; abundance: .; CDR3nt: TGCAGTGCTCCTGACAGGGAGTCCTCCCTAGGCTACACCTTC; CDR3aa: CSAPDRESSLGYTF
d_gene: .; j_gene: TRBJ2-3; v_gene: TRBV10-3; len: 15; abundance: .; CDR3nt: TGTGCCATCAGTGAGTCGACCTCGGGGCTGGGTACGCAGTATTTT; CDR3aa: CAISESTSGLGTQYF
d_gene: .; j_gene: TRBJ2-3; v_gene: TRBV7-2; len: 14; abundance: .; CDR3nt: TGTGCCAGCAGCTTATTGAGGCGACCAGATACGCAGTATTTT; CDR3aa: CASSLLRRPDTQYF
d_gene: TRBD1; j_gene: TRBJ2-7; v_gene: TRBV25-1; len: 15; abundance: .; CDR3nt: TGTGCCAGCAGTGAAACGGGACAGGGATCCTACGAGCAGTACTTC; CDR3aa: CASSETGQGSYEQYF
d_gene: TRBD1; j_gene: TRBJ2-7; v_gene: TRBV29-1; len: 13; abundance: once; CDR3nt: TGCAGCGTTGGAGGGACAGGGGCGGACGAGCAGTACTTC; CDR3aa: CSVGGTGADEQYF
d_gene: .; j_gene: TRBJ1-6; v_gene: TRBV9; len: 14; abundance: .; CDR3nt: TGTGCCAGCAGCGTACGACAGGTGAATTCACCCCTCCACTTT; CDR3aa: CASSVRQVNSPLHF
d_gene: TRBD2; j_gene: TRBJ2-3; v_gene: TRBV5-1; len: 15; abundance: .; CDR3nt: TGCGCCTGTGGTCGACTAGCGGGGCGGTCAGATACGCAGTATTTT; CDR3aa: CACGRLAGRSDTQYF